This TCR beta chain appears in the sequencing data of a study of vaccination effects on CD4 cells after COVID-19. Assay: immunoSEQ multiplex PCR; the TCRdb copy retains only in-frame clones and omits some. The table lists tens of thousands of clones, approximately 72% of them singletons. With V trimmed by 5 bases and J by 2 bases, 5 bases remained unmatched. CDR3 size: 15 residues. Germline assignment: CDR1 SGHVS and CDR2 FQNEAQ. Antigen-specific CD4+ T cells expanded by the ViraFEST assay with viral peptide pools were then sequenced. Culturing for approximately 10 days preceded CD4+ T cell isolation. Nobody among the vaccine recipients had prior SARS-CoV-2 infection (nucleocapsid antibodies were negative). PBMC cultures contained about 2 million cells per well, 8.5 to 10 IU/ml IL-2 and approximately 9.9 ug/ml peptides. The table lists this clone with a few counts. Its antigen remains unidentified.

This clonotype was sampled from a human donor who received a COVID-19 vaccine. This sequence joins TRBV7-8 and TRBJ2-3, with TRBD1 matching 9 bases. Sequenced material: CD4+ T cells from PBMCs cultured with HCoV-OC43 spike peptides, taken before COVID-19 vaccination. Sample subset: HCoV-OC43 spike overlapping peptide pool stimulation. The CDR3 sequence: CASSQQGANTDTQYF. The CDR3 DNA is TGTGCCAGCAGCCAACAGGGGGCAAACACAGATACGCAGTATTTT.